Below are 25 T cell receptor beta chains sequenced from a single sample in a study of cytomegalovirus exposure and HLA in healthy donors. The PCR was carried out with 60 Vbeta primers and 13 Jbeta primers. Assay used: immunoSEQ multiplex PCR; TCRdb lists only in-frame clones, some missing. The data show tens of thousands of clones, with about 70% seen just once and roughly 19% held by the top ten. Material: PBMCs. These receptors were obtained from a woman in her sixties or seventies in good health and CMV-seropositive.

The chain recombines TRBV5-6 with TRBJ2-3; no reliable D call. V gave up 4 bases and J gave up 0 bases, with 18 bases separating them. The CDR3 is 17 residues long. The germline CDR1 and CDR2 sequences are SGHDT and YYEEEE. Written as DNA, the CDR3 is TGTGCCAGCAGCCAGTTGGGTTGGGCTTCTAGCACAGATACGCAGTATTTT. Its protein is CASSQLGWASSTDTQYF. Looking up the rest from reference TRBV5-6 and TRBJ2-3 gives the full variable domain: DAGVTQSPTHLIKTRGQQVTLRCSPKSGHDTVSWYQQALGQGPQFIFQYYEEEERQRGNFPDRFSGHQFPNYSSELNVNALLLGDSALYLCASSQLGWASSTDTQYFGPGTRLTVL.

V is TRBV5-1 and J is TRBJ2-1, with 9 bases that match TRBD2. After removal of 0 bases from V and 7 bases from J, the junction contained 8 bases not matched to a gene. The germline V gene has CDR1 SGHRS and CDR2 YFSETQ. The CDR3 has 16 residues. The CDR3 here is CASSLGVSGGLNEQFF. The CDR3 DNA sequence: TGCGCCAGCAGCTTGGGGGTTAGCGGGGGTTTAAATGAGCAGTTCTTC.

The J gene is TRBJ1-1, the V gene TRBV5-4, with 9 bases identical to TRBD1. The CDR3 extends over 15 amino acids. Per the germline V gene, CDR1 is SGHNT and CDR2 is YYREEE (reference sequence). The V and J ends lost 0 bases and 4 bases, in that order; junction bases with no gene match: 4. The CDR3, as DNA: TGTGCCAGCAGCTTGGCGGACAGGGGATCCACTGAAGCTTTCTTT. Its translation: CASSLADRGSTEAFF.

This clone came up a few times. The rearrangement links TRBV6-5 to TRBJ1-3; tentatively, D is TRBD1 (6 bases). Germline loops: CDR1 MNHEY, CDR2 SVGAGI. This CDR3 has 15 residues. V lost 5 bases, J lost 3 bases, and 14 bases lay in between. The DNA of the CDR3 is TGTGCCAGCAGTGGCAACAGGGATTTTGGAAACACCATATATTTT. Protein: CASSGNRDFGNTIYF.

This rearrangement joins TRBV19 to TRBJ1-4; 7 bases match TRBD1. The V gene's germline CDR1 is LNHDA and CDR2 SQIVND (reference sequence). This CDR3 comprises 15 residues. V shed 5 bases, J shed 5 bases, and the junction held 8 bases outside the gene matches. CDR3 sequence reads: CASSRRDSRNEKLFF. Written as DNA, the CDR3 is TGTGCCAGTAGTCGAAGGGACAGTAGGAATGAAAAACTGTTTTTT. The full variable domain, rest sourced from reference TRBV19 and TRBJ1-4, is DGGITQSPKYLFRKEGQNVTLSCEQNLNHDAMYWYRQDPGQGLRLIYYSQIVNDFQKGDIAEGYSVSREKKESFPLTVTSAQKNPTAFYLCASSRRDSRNEKLFFGSGTQLSVL.

The chain uses TRBV29-1 and TRBJ1-1; 9 bases match TRBD1. The J segment lost 5 bases and the V segment lost 4 bases, leaving 2 bases of the junction unmatched. This CDR3 contains 12 residues. Germline CDR1 reads SQVTM; CDR2 reads ANQGSEA. CDR3 in amino acids: CSVVDRGTEAFF. The DNA of the CDR3 is TGCAGCGTTGTGGACAGGGGTACTGAAGCTTTCTTT.

The chain employs TRBV6-6 and TRBJ2-7; 9 bases are shared with TRBD1. With 0 bases clipped from V and 3 bases from J, the junction kept 3 bases outside the gene matches. This CDR3 comprises 15 residues. Germline assignment: CDR1 MNHNY and CDR2 SVGAGI (reference sequence). In DNA, the CDR3 is TGTGCCAGCAGTTACTCCTCGGGACAGGGCTACGAGCAGTACTTC. As protein: CASSYSSGQGYEQYF.

The chain combines TRBV2 with TRBJ1-1; D unresolved. Germline assignment: CDR1 SNHLY and CDR2 FYNNEI. Trimming took off 5 bases at V and 5 bases at J, with 18 bases between the two ends. This CDR3 has 15 residues. The CDR3 sequence is CASSRISQGLTEAFF. CDR3 bases: TGTGCCAGCAGTCGAATCAGCCAAGGACTGACTGAAGCTTTCTTT.

CDR3 in amino acids: CATSRDARYEQYF. The CDR3 DNA reads as TGTGCCACCAGCAGAGATGCGCGCTACGAGCAGTACTTC. The chain recombines TRBV15 with TRBJ2-7; no reliable D call. The length of the CDR3 is 13 residues. CDR1 is LNHNV and CDR2 is YYDKDF in the germline V gene (reference sequence). Trimming took off 0 bases at V and 3 bases at J, with 6 bases between the two ends.

The chain employs TRBV9 and TRBJ2-1; the match to TRBD1 covers 7 bases. The CDR3 loop spans 14 amino acids. The germline CDR1 and CDR2 sequences are SGDLS and YYNGEE. V dropped 3 bases and J dropped 4; count of bases not matched to a gene: 4. CDR3 sequence: CASSGRGRYNEQFF. CDR3 coding DNA: TGTGCCAGCAGCGGAAGGGGGCGATACAATGAGCAGTTCTTC.

This clone was observed once. The chain combines TRBV19 with TRBJ1-1, with TRBD1 as a possible D gene (5 bases). The CDR3 loop spans 14 amino acids. Germline assignment: CDR1 LNHDA and CDR2 SQIVND (reference sequence). The ends were cut back, 7 bases at V and 3 bases at J, with 15 bases in the middle. As DNA, the CDR3 is TGTGCCAGTACCCAGGCAGGGTTGGACACTGAAGCTTTCTTT. Translated, it gives CASTQAGLDTEAFF.

The chain employs TRBV5-8 and TRBJ1-5, with a tentative D call TRBD1 (5 bases). The CDR3 consists of 16 residues. Germline V CDR1 and CDR2: SGHTS, YDEGEE. Trimming pared 1 base from V and 6 bases from J, leaving 17 bases between. CDR3 in amino acids: CASSLFGTGGSQPQHF. DNA of the CDR3: TGTGCCAGCAGCTTGTTTGGCACAGGAGGGAGTCAGCCCCAGCATTTT.

This chain joins TRBV30 and TRBJ1-6; D gene ambiguous. The V and J ends lost 2 bases and 7 bases respectively, with 12 bases between them. The CDR3 is made up of 14 amino acids. Germline lookup yields CDR1 GTSNPN and CDR2 SVGIG (reference sequence). The DNA for the CDR3 is TGTGCCTGGAGTCGGAACAGTAGGAATTCACCCCTCCACTTT. Translation gives CAWSRNSRNSPLHF.

The CDR3 DNA is TGTGCCATCAGTGAACAGGGGGGTGAAAAACTGTTTTTT. Translated: CAISEQGGEKLFF. This rearrangement joins TRBV10-3 to TRBJ1-4, with TRBD1 identical over 8 bases. This CDR3 region has 13 residues. V gave up 3 bases and J gave up 7 bases; unmatched junction bases: 1. CDR1 and CDR2 (germline): ENHRY, SYGVKD.

The chain couples TRBV18 to TRBJ1-2, with 8 bases identical to TRBD1. V was pared by 3 bases and J by 4 bases, with 7 bases of the junction left unmatched. Per the germline V gene, CDR1 is KGHSH and CDR2 is LQKENI. The CDR3 totals 15 residues. CDR3 coding DNA: TGTGCCAGCTCACCTTCGGACAGGGAGGGCTATGGCTACACCTTC. It codes for CASSPSDREGYGYTF.

The J gene is TRBJ1-3, the V gene TRBV19; D is possibly TRBD1 (5 bases). Germline values: CDR1 LNHDA, CDR2 SQIVND (reference sequence). The CDR3 has 18 residues. V was shortened by 5 bases and J by 4 bases, with 24 bases between the two germline ends. DNA of the CDR3: TGTGCCAGTAGTTTTACCTCGAGCGGGGGAGTAGGGGGAAACACCATATATTTT. Amino acids: CASSFTSSGGVGGNTIYF.

This clone was seen only a few times. The chain is built from TRBV7-2 and TRBJ1-1; D remains unclear. CDR1 and CDR2 (germline): SGHTA, FQGNSA. This CDR3 has 15 amino acids. The ends were cut back, 0 bases at V and 5 bases at J, with 13 bases in the middle. This chain's CDR3 is CASSLAVQAGTEAFF. CDR3 in DNA: TGTGCCAGCAGCTTAGCGGTCCAGGCGGGGACTGAAGCTTTCTTT.

The chain recombines TRBV2 with TRBJ1-1; unclear D gene. Germline loops: CDR1 SNHLY, CDR2 FYNNEI. The ends were cut back, 7 bases at V and 1 base at J, with 10 bases in the middle. CDR3 length: 13 amino acids. CDR3 DNA: TGTGCCAGCACCACAGACGGGAACACTGAAGCTTTCTTT. Translating it yields CASTTDGNTEAFF.

For the CDR3, the DNA is TGTGCCAGTACCAGGGGGACAGGGAGGGCCGGGGAGCTGTTTTTT. Translation: CASTRGTGRAGELFF. This chain links TRBV19 with TRBJ2-2; 9 nucleotides match TRBD1. Germline trimming cut 7 bases from V and 6 bases from J; bases unmatched to any gene: 9. Germline V gene sequence: CDR1 LNHDA, CDR2 SQIVND (reference sequence). The CDR3 runs 15 residues. The full variable domain, with the rest looked up from reference TRBV19 and TRBJ2-2, is DGGITQSPKYLFRKEGQNVTLSCEQNLNHDAMYWYRQDPGQGLRLIYYSQIVNDFQKGDIAEGYSVSREKKESFPLTVTSAQKNPTAFYLCASTRGTGRAGELFFGEGSRLTVL.

The chain joins TRBV18 to TRBJ1-5; TRBD1 matches at 8 bases. CDR3 length: 16 residues. V trimming: 3 bases; J trimming: 1 base; junction bases outside the gene matches: 5. Germline V gene lookup returns CDR1 KGHSH and CDR2 LQKENI. CDR3 DNA sequence: TGTGCCAGCTCACCCGGACAGGGATCGAGCAATCAGCCCCAGCATTTT. This translates into CASSPGQGSSNQPQHF.

This clone was recorded many times. The genes are TRBV5-1 and TRBJ2-2; D not certain. The length of the CDR3 is 15 residues. Germline CDR1 reads SGHRS; CDR2 reads YFSETQ. Trimming left V 0 bases short and J 0 bases short, with 6 bases between. CDR3 protein: CASSLASPNTGELFF. The CDR3, as DNA: TGCGCCAGCAGCTTGGCGTCTCCGAACACCGGGGAGCTGTTTTTT. The full variable domain, completed using reference TRBV5-1 and TRBJ2-2, is KAGVTQTPRYLIKTRGQQVTLSCSPISGHRSVSWYQQTPGQGLQFLFEYFSETQRNKGNFPGRFSGRQFSNSRSEMNVSTLELGDSALYLCASSLASPNTGELFFGEGSRLTVL.

J is TRBJ1-2 and V is TRBV7-9; TRBD1 matches at 8 bases. The germline V gene has CDR1 SEHNR and CDR2 FQNEAQ (reference sequence). Trimming removed 0 bases from V and 7 bases from J; junction bases left unmatched: 10. This CDR3 is 16 amino acids long. CDR3: CASSLATGQGARGYTF. The CDR3 coding sequence is TGTGCCAGCAGCTTAGCGACTGGGCAGGGGGCGCGTGGCTACACCTTC.

This clone turned up a few times. The CDR3 coding sequence is TGCGCCAGCAGCCAAGAAGGCGTAGCGGGGGGCCCCCTCCACGAGCAGTACTTC. The encoded protein is CASSQEGVAGGPLHEQYF. The gene calls are TRBV4-3 and TRBJ2-7; 10 nucleotides line up with TRBD2. The length of the CDR3 is 18 residues. CDR1 is LGHNA, CDR2 YSLEER, per germline. V dropped 0 bases and J dropped 5; count of bases not matched to a gene: 13.

This clone was observed a few times. The chain couples TRBV14 to TRBJ2-3, with D unclear. The CDR3 covers 12 residues. Germline V gene sequence: CDR1 SGHDN, CDR2 FVKESK. The V end lost 5 bases, the J end lost 7 bases, and 10 bases lay between the germline ends. The CDR3 is CASSSPANTQYF. CDR3 sequence (DNA): TGTGCCAGCAGCTCTCCCGCGAATACGCAGTATTTT.

The chain is built from TRBV5-4 and TRBJ1-4; possible D gene TRBD1, 5 bases. The CDR3 totals 16 residues. Germline V lookup: CDR1 SGHNT, CDR2 YYREEE (reference sequence). The germline V and J ends were trimmed by 0 bases and 3 bases, with 12 bases remaining between them. The CDR3: CASSLGAGKANEKLFF. CDR3 sequence (DNA): TGTGCCAGCAGCTTGGGGGCAGGGAAAGCTAATGAAAAACTGTTTTTT. The full variable domain, with the rest looked up from reference TRBV5-4 and TRBJ1-4, is ETGVTQSPTHLIKTRGQQVTLRCSSQSGHNTVSWYQQALGQGPQFIFQYYREEENGRGNFPPRFSGLQFPNYSSELNVNALELDDSALYLCASSLGAGKANEKLFFGSGTQLSVL.